What follows are 12 T cell receptor beta chains derived from one specimen sequenced in a study of prognosis after radiotherapy for stage I lung cancer. Amplification of TCR beta CDR3 from genomic DNA used two-round multiplex PCR. The first round of PCR was done with primers that matched each TRBV and TRBJ gene. TCRdb redid the calling of the multiplex PCR reads with MiXCR, one entry per CDR3 protein. The data contain some 8,900 distinct CDR3 sequences, 60% to 80% of them seen just once; the ten biggest clones take up 20%. The sequences come from PBMCs, collected before or after stereotactic body radiation therapy (not recorded which). The receptors originated from a donor aged 50 or older with non-small cell lung cancer.

The chain combines TRBV6-1 with TRBJ1-5, with D maybe TRBD1 (5 bases). V lost 7 bases and J 9 bases, leaving 28 bases between the germline ends. This CDR3 is built from 17 residues. CDR1 is MNHNS, CDR2 SASEGT, per germline. In nucleotides, the CDR3 is TGTGCCAGCATTTCGGTCGGGGGGTCGGATATGTCGGGGCCCCAGCATTTT. Protein product: CASISVGGSDMSGPQHF.

The CDR3 spells CASSIQAFYEQYF. Written as DNA, the CDR3 is TGTGCCAGCAGCATACAAGCCTTCTACGAGCAGTACTTC. The chain joins TRBV12-3 or TRBV12-4 to TRBJ2-7; no clear D. The CDR3 runs to 13 residues. The V gene lost 6 bases and the J gene lost 3 bases, with 12 bases spanning the gap.

This chain uses TRBV19 with TRBJ2-3; D possibly uses TRBD1 or TRBD2 (5 bases each). This CDR3 contains 16 residues. Germline CDR1 is LNHDA and CDR2 is SQIVND (reference sequence). The ends were cut back, 5 bases at V and 1 base at J, with 16 bases in the middle. The CDR3 nucleotides are TGTGCCAGTAGTGGATTTCGGGGCGTCCGCACAGATACGCAGTATTTT. Amino acid sequence: CASSGFRGVRTDTQYF. The complete variable domain, with remaining parts taken from reference TRBV19 and TRBJ2-3, reads DGGITQSPKYLFRKEGQNVTLSCEQNLNHDAMYWYRQDPGQGLRLIYYSQIVNDFQKGDIAEGYSVSREKKESFPLTVTSAQKNPTAFYLCASSGFRGVRTDTQYFGPGTRLTVL.

V is TRBV15 and J is TRBJ2-7; D is perhaps TRBD2 (5 bases). V was pared by 0 bases and J by 12 bases, with 15 bases between. This CDR3 spans 13 amino acids. Germline CDR1 LNHNV, CDR2 YYDKDF (reference sequence). This CDR3 is CATSRDPSGLLYF. The CDR3 DNA sequence: TGTGCCACCAGCAGAGATCCGTCCGGACTCTTGTACTTC.

The rearrangement uses TRBV3-1 and TRBJ1-2, with 9 bases identical to TRBD1. The J segment lost 8 bases and the V segment lost 7 bases, leaving 5 bases of the junction unmatched. Germline V gene sequence: CDR1 LGHDT, CDR2 YNNKEL (reference sequence). CDR3 size: 12 residues. The CDR3 DNA is TGTGCCAGCATCATAACAGGGGGCGGCTACACCTTC. It encodes CASIITGGGYTF.

In regard to this clonotype: With only one base between it and a far larger clone, this is likely a read error. The rearrangement uses TRBV6-1 and TRBJ1-1, with D hard to call. CDR1 is MNHNS, CDR2 SASEGT, per germline. The CDR3 spans 12 residues. The CDR3 region is CASSYPNAETFF. CDR3 DNA: TGTGCCAGCAGTTACCCCAACGCTGAAACTTTCTTT.

This clonotype was picked up many times. The gene calls are TRBV9 and TRBJ1-2, with D tentatively TRBD1 (5 bases). The V end was cut by 2 bases, the J end by 3 bases, with 17 bases between. CDR3 size: 16 residues. Germline CDR1 reads SGDLS; CDR2 reads YYNGEE. CDR3 in amino acids: CASSVGRWDGDYGYTF. CDR3 DNA: TGTGCCAGCAGCGTCGGAAGATGGGACGGGGACTATGGCTACACCTTC.

As concerns this clonotype: One junction end does not reproduce the germline sequence, and a read error may be involved. Here the CDR3 DNA reads TGTGCCAGTAGTATACGGGCTAGCTGGAGGACTAGCTCCTACGATGAGCAGTTCTTC. This encodes CASSIRASWRTSSYDEQFF. The rearrangement uses TRBV19 and TRBJ2-1, with 8 bases identical to TRBD2. Germline V lookup: CDR1 LNHDA, CDR2 SQIVND (reference sequence). The CDR3 consists of 19 residues.

CDR3 DNA sequence: TGTGCCAGCAGCATTTACAGGTACGAGCAGTACTTC. Its protein product is CASSIYRYEQYF. The rearrangement links TRBV7-3 to TRBJ2-7; possibly TRBD1 for D (5 bases). Germline V CDR1 and CDR2: SGHTA, FQGTGA. This CDR3 has 12 amino acids. V was cut by 5 bases and J by 4 bases, with 9 bases left in between.

The chain links TRBV4-1 to TRBJ2-7, with D perhaps matching TRBD1 or TRBD2 (5 bases each). The CDR3 consists of 16 residues. Germline V gives CDR1 MGHRA, CDR2 YSYEKL. V gave up 1 base and J gave up 5 bases, with 18 bases separating them. CDR3 in DNA: TGCGCCAGCAGCCAAGTGGGGCTTGAGGGATACCACGAGCAGTACTTC. The encoded protein is CASSQVGLEGYHEQYF.

Points on this clonotype: This likely traces to a read error, being one base from a far larger clone. The genes are TRBV20-1 and TRBJ2-5, with TRBD2 identical over 11 bases. Near its end, the DNA agrees better with TRBJ2-1, so the J call may be wrong. There are 14 residues in the CDR3. Germline loops: CDR1 DFQATT, CDR2 SNEGSKA (reference sequence). CDR3 in DNA: TGCAGTGCTAGTGGGACTAGCGGACAAAATGAGCAGTTCTTC. Its protein product is CSASGTSGQNEQFF.

A single count supports this clonotype. V and J are TRBV7-2 and TRBJ2-1; D could derive from TRBD1 or TRBD2 (6 bases each). In germline, CDR1 is SGHTA, CDR2 FQGNSA. The ends were cut back, 1 base at V and 4 bases at J, with 17 bases in the middle. CDR3 length: 17 residues. CDR3 in amino acids: CASSLVGGLARYNEQFF. The CDR3 DNA sequence: TGTGCCAGCAGCTTAGTTGGGGGGCTAGCGAGGTACAATGAGCAGTTCTTC.